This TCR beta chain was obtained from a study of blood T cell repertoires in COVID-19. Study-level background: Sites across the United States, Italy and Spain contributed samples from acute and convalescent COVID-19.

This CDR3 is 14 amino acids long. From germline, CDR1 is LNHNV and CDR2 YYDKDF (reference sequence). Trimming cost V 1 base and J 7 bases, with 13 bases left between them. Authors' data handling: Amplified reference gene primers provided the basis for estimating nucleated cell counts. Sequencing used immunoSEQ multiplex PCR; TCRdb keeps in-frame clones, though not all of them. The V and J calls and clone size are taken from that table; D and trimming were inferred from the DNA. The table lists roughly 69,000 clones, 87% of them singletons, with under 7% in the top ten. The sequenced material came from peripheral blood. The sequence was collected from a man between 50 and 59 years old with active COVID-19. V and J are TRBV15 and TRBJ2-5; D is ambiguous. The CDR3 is CATSRGLDLGTQYF. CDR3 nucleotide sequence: TGTGCCACCAGCAGAGGTCTAGACCTTGGGACCCAGTACTTC.